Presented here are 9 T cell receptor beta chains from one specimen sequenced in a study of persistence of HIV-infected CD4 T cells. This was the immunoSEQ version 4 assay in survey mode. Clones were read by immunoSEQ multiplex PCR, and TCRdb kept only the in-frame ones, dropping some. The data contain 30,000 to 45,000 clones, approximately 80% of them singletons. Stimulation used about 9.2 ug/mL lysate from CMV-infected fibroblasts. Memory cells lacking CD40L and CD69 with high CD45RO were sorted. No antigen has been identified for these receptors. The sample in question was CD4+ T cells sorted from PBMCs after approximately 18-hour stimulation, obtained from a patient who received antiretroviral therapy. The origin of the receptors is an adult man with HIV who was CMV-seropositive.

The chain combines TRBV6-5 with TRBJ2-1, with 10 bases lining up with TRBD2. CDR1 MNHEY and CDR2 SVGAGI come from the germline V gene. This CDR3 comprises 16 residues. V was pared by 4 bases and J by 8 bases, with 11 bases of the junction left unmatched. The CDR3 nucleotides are TGTGCCAGCAGTTTCGTAAGCGGGGGGGCCCCGTATGAGCAGTTCTTC. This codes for CASSFVSGGAPYEQFF.

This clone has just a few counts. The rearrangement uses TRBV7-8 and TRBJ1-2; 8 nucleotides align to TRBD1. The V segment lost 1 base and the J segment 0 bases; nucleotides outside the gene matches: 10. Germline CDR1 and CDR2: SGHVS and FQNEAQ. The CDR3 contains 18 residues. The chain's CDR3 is CASSLDNRGASSNYGYTF. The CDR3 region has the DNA TGTGCCAGCAGCTTAGATAACAGGGGGGCCTCTTCTAACTATGGCTACACCTTC.

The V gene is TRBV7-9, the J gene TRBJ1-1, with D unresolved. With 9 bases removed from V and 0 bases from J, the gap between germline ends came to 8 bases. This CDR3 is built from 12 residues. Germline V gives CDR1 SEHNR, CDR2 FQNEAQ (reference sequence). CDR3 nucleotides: TGTGCCAGTGTCCAGATGAACACTGAAGCTTTCTTT. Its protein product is CASVQMNTEAFF.

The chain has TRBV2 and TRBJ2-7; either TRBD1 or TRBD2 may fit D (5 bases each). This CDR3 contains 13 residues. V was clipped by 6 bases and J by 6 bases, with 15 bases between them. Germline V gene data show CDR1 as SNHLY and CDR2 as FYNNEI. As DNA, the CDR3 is TGTGCCAGCAGCGCGGCAGAGGGGCTCGAGCAGTACTTC. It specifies CASSAAEGLEQYF.

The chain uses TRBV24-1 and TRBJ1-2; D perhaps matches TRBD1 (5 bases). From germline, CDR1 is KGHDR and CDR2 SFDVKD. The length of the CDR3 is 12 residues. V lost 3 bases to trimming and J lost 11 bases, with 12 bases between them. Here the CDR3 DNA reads TGTGCCACCAGTGATAGGGGACTGCAATACACCTTC. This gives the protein CATSDRGLQYTF.

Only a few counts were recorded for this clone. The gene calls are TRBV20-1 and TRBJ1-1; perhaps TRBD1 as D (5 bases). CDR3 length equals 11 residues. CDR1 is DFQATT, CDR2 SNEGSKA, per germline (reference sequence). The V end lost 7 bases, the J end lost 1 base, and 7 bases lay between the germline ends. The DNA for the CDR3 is TGCAGTGGCGGGACGAACACTGAAGCTTTCTTT. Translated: CSGGTNTEAFF.

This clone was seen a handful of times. CDR3 region: CATSDLAQLNEKLFF. Written as DNA, the CDR3 is TGTGCCACCAGTGATTTGGCGCAGCTTAATGAAAAACTGTTTTTT. V is TRBV24-1 and J is TRBJ1-4; D gene uncertain. The CDR3 totals 15 residues. Germline assignment: CDR1 KGHDR and CDR2 SFDVKD. The ends were cut back, 0 bases at V and 4 bases at J, with 8 bases in the middle.

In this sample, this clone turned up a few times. The CDR3 is CASSQDGEGRTNTEAFF. CDR3 sequence (DNA): TGTGCCAGCAGCCAAGATGGAGAGGGACGGACGAACACTGAAGCTTTCTTT. The chain joins TRBV14 to TRBJ1-1, with D tentatively TRBD1 (5 bases). The CDR3 is 17 residues long. Trimming left V 0 bases short and J 1 base short, with 15 bases between. CDR1 SGHDN and CDR2 FVKESK come from the germline V gene.

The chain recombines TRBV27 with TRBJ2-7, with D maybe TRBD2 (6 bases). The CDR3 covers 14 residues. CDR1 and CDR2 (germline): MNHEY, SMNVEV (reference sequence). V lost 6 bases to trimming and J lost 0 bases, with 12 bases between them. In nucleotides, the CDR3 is TGTGCCAGCAGGCGGGACGGCAGCTCCTACGAGCAGTACTTC. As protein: CASRRDGSSYEQYF.